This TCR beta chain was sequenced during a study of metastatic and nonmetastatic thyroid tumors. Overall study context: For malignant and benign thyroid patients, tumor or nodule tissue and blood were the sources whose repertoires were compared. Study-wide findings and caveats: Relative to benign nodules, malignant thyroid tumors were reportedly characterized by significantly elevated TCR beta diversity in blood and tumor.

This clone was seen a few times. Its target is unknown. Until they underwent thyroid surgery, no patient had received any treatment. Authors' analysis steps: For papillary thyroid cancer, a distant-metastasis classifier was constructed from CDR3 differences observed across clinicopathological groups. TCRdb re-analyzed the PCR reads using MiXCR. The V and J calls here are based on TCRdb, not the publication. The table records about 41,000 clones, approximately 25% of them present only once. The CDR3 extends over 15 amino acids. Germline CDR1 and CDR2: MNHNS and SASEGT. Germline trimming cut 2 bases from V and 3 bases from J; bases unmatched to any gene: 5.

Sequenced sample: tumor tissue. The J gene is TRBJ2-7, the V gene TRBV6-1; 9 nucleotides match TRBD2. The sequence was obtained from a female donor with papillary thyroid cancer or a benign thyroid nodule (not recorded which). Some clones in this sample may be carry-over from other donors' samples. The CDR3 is CASSEIAGGVYEQYF. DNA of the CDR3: TGTGCCAGCAGTGAAATTGCGGGAGGGGTCTACGAGCAGTACTTC.